The 12 T cell receptor beta chains given below trace back to one sample, sequenced in a study of T-cell reconstitution after alpha-beta-depleted transplantation in children. Preparing the TCRbeta library involved the use of unique molecular identifiers. TCRdb recomputed calls from the PCR reads with MiXCR, one row per CDR3 protein. The sample carries around 600,000 distinct CDR3 sequences, 23% recorded once. Sequenced here: PBMCs, mostly from graft donor cells, sampled 360 days after TCRalphabeta/CD19-depleted stem cell transplant. The receptors stem from a boy under two years old who had a stem cell transplant for acute myeloid leukemia, so the T cells may come from the graft donor.

The rearrangement links TRBV7-9 to TRBJ1-2; TRBD1 matches at 7 bases. The CDR3 totals 17 residues. Germline V lookup: CDR1 SEHNR, CDR2 FQNEAQ (reference sequence). Germline trimming cut 3 bases from V and 2 bases from J; bases unmatched to any gene: 12. The chain's CDR3 is CASSFHLSQQGNYGYTF. Written as DNA, the CDR3 is TGTGCCAGCAGCTTCCACCTGTCCCAACAGGGGAACTATGGCTACACCTTC. Complete variable domain (other parts from reference TRBV7-9 and TRBJ1-2): DTGVSQNPRHKITKRGQNVTFRCDPISEHNRLYWYRQTLGQGPEFLTYFQNEAQLEKSRLLSDRFSAERPKGSFSTLEIQRTEQGDSAMYLCASSFHLSQQGNYGYTFGSGTRLTVV.

Ten or more counts support this clonotype. V usage is TRBV20-1 and J usage is TRBJ1-2; D gene uncertain. V gave up 3 bases and J gave up 0 bases, with 8 bases separating them. CDR3 size: 13 residues. The germline V gene encodes CDR1 DFQATT and CDR2 SNEGSKA (reference sequence). DNA of the CDR3: TGCAGTGCTAGGGCCGGTTCTAACTATGGCTACACCTTC. This codes for CSARAGSNYGYTF.

The chain links TRBV20-1 to TRBJ1-3; possible D gene TRBD1, 6 bases. This CDR3 is 16 amino acids long. V lost 1 base and J lost 4, with 17 bases in between. The germline CDR1 and CDR2 sequences are DFQATT and SNEGSKA (reference sequence). The CDR3 nucleotides read TGCAGTGCTAGAGGGGGACATGCCGGGCTCGGAAACACCATATATTTT. This translates into CSARGGHAGLGNTIYF.

This clonotype was observed many times. J is TRBJ1-2 and V is TRBV4-3; D remains ambiguous. The CDR3 runs to 15 residues. CDR1 and CDR2 from the germline V gene are LGHNA and YSLEER. Trimming shortened V by 0 bases and J by 8 bases, and 16 bases separated the two germline ends. The CDR3, as DNA: TGCGCCAGCAGCCAAGAGGGCGGGTGGTTAGGAGGCTACACCTTC. This encodes CASSQEGGWLGGYTF.

The table lists this clonotype with many counts. This rearrangement joins TRBV12-3 or TRBV12-4 to TRBJ2-7; D unresolved. The CDR3 runs 13 residues. V was trimmed by 10 bases and J by 6 bases, leaving 19 bases between them. Here the CDR3 reads CATSIRRPSEQYF. DNA of the CDR3: TGTGCCACCAGCATACGTCGACCAAGCGAGCAGTACTTC.

Ten or more counts support this clonotype. This chain links TRBV5-6 with TRBJ2-1; 9 bases are a match to TRBD1. The J segment lost 6 bases and the V segment lost 4 bases, leaving 5 bases of the junction unmatched. CDR1 is SGHDT, CDR2 YYEEEE, per germline. CDR3 size: 14 residues. The CDR3 region is CASSRTGEGNEQFF. The DNA of the CDR3 is TGTGCCAGCAGCCGGACAGGGGAGGGCAATGAGCAGTTCTTC.

V usage is TRBV29-1 and J usage is TRBJ1-1; no definite D call. Trimming left V 4 bases short and J 6 bases short, with 3 bases between. The CDR3 is 9 amino acids. CDR1 and CDR2 (germline): SQVTM, ANQGSEA. This chain's CDR3 is CSVAPEAFF. CDR3 DNA sequence: TGCAGCGTTGCGCCTGAAGCTTTCTTT. The full variable domain, with the rest looked up from reference TRBV29-1 and TRBJ1-1, is SAVISQKPSRDICQRGTSLTIQCQVDSQVTMMFWYRQQPGQSLTLIATANQGSEATYESGFVIDKFPISRPNLTFSTLTVSNMSPEDSSIYLCSVAPEAFFGQGTRLTVV.

This clonotype has a single count. The rearrangement uses TRBV11-2 and TRBJ2-1, with 11 bases that match TRBD1. CDR1 is SGHAT and CDR2 is FQNNGV in the germline V gene. The J segment lost 3 bases and the V segment lost 2 bases, leaving 6 bases of the junction unmatched. The CDR3 totals 17 residues. CDR3 region: CASSLKLGTGGYNEQFF. The CDR3 nucleotides are TGTGCCAGCAGCTTAAAACTTGGGACAGGGGGCTACAATGAGCAGTTCTTC. The full variable domain, in which reference TRBV11-2 and TRBJ2-1 provide the parts outside the CDR3, is EAGVAQSPRYKIIEKRQSVAFWCNPISGHATLYWYQQILGQGPKLLIQFQNNGVVDDSQLPKDRFSAERLKGVDSTLKIQPAKLEDSAVYLCASSLKLGTGGYNEQFFGPGTRLTVL.

This clonotype was recorded at least ten times. The V gene is TRBV12-3 or TRBV12-4, the J gene TRBJ2-1, with D maybe TRBD2 (6 bases). V gave up 7 bases and J gave up 10 bases, with 23 bases separating them. The CDR3 is 15 residues long. The CDR3 nucleotides read TGTGCCAGCACCCCCAGTACCCTTAGCGGTGCGGAGCAGTTCTTC. Translating it yields CASTPSTLSGAEQFF.

This clonotype was picked up many times. This sequence joins TRBV29-1 and TRBJ2-1, with TRBD2 as a possible D gene (6 bases). This CDR3 contains 13 residues. The germline V gene encodes CDR1 SQVTM and CDR2 ANQGSEA. V was cut by 7 bases and J by 4 bases, with 14 bases left in between. The CDR3: CSAGGKPYNEQFF. The CDR3 coding sequence is TGCAGCGCTGGGGGGAAACCGTACAATGAGCAGTTCTTC.

This clonotype was observed many times. The V call is TRBV28, the J call TRBJ1-5; D call uncertain. In germline, CDR1 is MDHEN, CDR2 SYDVKM. Trimming removed 3 bases at V and 0 bases at J, with 6 bases between. CDR3 size: 14 residues. The CDR3 DNA reads as TGTGCCAGCAGTTTGCCTGTTAGCAATCAGCCCCAGCATTTT. Protein product: CASSLPVSNQPQHF.

The chain uses TRBV2 and TRBJ2-5; tentative D call: TRBD1 (5 bases). From germline, CDR1 is SNHLY and CDR2 FYNNEI. The CDR3 runs 14 residues. The V and J ends lost 0 bases and 5 bases respectively, with 10 bases between them. The CDR3 DNA is TGTGCCAGCAGTGAAGCCGGACATGGGGAGACCCAGTACTTC. Residues: CASSEAGHGETQYF.